What follows is one T cell receptor (beta chain) and its context. Its specificity is not known. This record belongs to a study of cytomegalovirus exposure and HLA in healthy donors. Background on the study: When 398 donors were genotyped, roughly 80% of them were found to fall in the Caucasian-associated ancestry cluster.

The PCR employed 60 Vbeta primers together with 13 Jbeta primers. Clones were sequenced by immunoSEQ multiplex PCR, and TCRdb holds only the in-frame ones, with some missing. The data show 90,000 or so clones, roughly 70% seen once. The CDR3 runs 16 residues. Germline V gives CDR1 MNHNY, CDR2 SVGAGI (reference sequence). V dropped 0 bases and J dropped 5 bases, with 13 bases sitting between them. Study-wide results and limits: Usually a TCR sequence was rare, but some public TCRs were found in many donors. Likely technical artifact: a cluster of highly shared sequence variants.

Sequencing was done on a sample of PBMCs. The chain uses TRBV6-6 and TRBJ2-2, with D unclear. This TCR derives from a woman under 30 in good health and CMV-seropositive. The CDR3 here is CASSYSRPDLTGELFF. CDR3 nucleotides: TGTGCCAGCAGTTACTCGAGGCCAGATTTGACCGGGGAGCTGTTTTTT.